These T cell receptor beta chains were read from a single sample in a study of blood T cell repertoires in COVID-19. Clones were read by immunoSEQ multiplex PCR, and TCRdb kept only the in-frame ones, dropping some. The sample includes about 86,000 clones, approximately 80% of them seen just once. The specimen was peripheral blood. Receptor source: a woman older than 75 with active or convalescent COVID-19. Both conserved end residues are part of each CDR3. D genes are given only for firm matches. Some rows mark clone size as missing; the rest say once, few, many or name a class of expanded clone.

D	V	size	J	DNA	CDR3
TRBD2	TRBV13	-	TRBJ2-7	TGTGCCAGCAGGGGGCCGGGACTAGCTGCCTACGAGCAGTACTTC	CASRGPGLAAYEQYF
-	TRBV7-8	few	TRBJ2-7	TGTGCCAGCAGCTTAGCAAGTCAGACCTACGAGCAGTACTTC	CASSLASQTYEQYF
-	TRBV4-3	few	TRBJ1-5	TGCGCCAGCAGCCAAGATACCCGGGGTCAGCCCCAGCATTTT	CASSQDTRGQPQHF
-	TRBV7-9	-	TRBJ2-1	TGTGCCAGCAGCAAACTAGCACGGAATGAGCAGTTCTTC	CASSKLARNEQFF
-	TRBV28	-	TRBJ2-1	TGTGCCAGCAGTTTAAGAGGACTCCAGAGCTCCTACAATGAGCAGTTCTTC	CASSLRGLQSSYNEQFF
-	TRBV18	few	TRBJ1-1	TGTGCCAGCTCACTACGACTTTCACGACAGGCCCACACTGAAGCTTTCTTT	CASSLRLSRQAHTEAFF
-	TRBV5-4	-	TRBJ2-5	TGTGCCAGCAGCTTGAAACTACATGGGACCCAGTACTTC	CASSLKLHGTQYF
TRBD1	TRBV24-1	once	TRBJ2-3	TGTGCCACCAGTGATCCGTGGGGACAGGGGCCTCCGGCGATTGATACGCAGTATTTT	CATSDPWGQGPPAIDTQYF
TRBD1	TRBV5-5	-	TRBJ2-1	TGTGCCAGCAGCTTGGGGCAGGGGGTTTACAATGAGCAGTTCTTC	CASSLGQGVYNEQFF
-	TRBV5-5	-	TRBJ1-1	TGTGCCAGCAGCTTCGCAGGGGTGAACACTGAAGCTTTCTTT	CASSFAGVNTEAFF
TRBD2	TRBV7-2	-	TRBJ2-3	TGTGCCAGCAGCTTACCCGGGAGGGAGGTGGCAGATACGCAGTATTTT	CASSLPGREVADTQYF
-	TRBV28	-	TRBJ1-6	TGTGCCAGCAGAAAACAGAGCTCCTATAATTCACCCCTCCACTTT	CASRKQSSYNSPLHF
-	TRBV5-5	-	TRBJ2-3	TGTGCCAGCAGCGCCCACATCGAGGGTAGCACAGATACGCAGTATTTT	CASSAHIEGSTDTQYF
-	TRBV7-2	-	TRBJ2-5	TGTGCCAGCAGCTTACAGGCAGCCCAAGAGACCCAGTACTTC	CASSLQAAQETQYF
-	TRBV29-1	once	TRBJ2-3	TGCAGCGTTCGTGGCCATCAAACAGATACGCAGTATTTT	CSVRGHQTDTQYF
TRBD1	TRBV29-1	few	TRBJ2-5	TGCAGCGTCGGGGAAGACAGGGGCGTGACCCAGTACTTC	CSVGEDRGVTQYF
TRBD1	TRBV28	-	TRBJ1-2	TGTGCCAGCAGTCCACCCCATACAGGGGGCGCGGGCTATGGCTACACCTTC	CASSPPHTGGAGYGYTF
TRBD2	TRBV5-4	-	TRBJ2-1	TGTGCCAGCAGCCCGGGAGGGACTGGGAACAATGAGCAGTTCTTC	CASSPGGTGNNEQFF
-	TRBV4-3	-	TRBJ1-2	TGCGCCAGCAGCCAAGATAGGGTCAGGACAGACTATGGCTACACCTTC	CASSQDRVRTDYGYTF
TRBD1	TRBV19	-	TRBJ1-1	TGTGCCAGTAGCTTTACAGGGGGGGAGACTGAAGCTTTCTTT	CASSFTGGETEAFF
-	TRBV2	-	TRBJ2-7	TGTGCCAGCAGTGACGGAGTCACCTACGAGCAGTACTTC	CASSDGVTYEQYF
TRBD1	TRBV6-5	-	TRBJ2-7	TGTGCCAGCAAGGACAGGATCCCTACCTACGAGCAGTACTTC	CASKDRIPTYEQYF
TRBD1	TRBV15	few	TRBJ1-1	TGTGCCACCAGCAGAGGACAGGGTTTGGGCACTGAAGCTTTCTTT	CATSRGQGLGTEAFF
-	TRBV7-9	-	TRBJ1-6	TGTGCCAGCACCCCACTCGGGAACACAAATTCACCCCTCCACTTT	CASTPLGNTNSPLHF
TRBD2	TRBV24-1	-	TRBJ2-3	TGTGCCACCAGTGACCCGAGAGGGAGGGAGGAAGATACGCAGTATTTT	CATSDPRGREEDTQYF
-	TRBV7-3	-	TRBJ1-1	TGTGCCAGCAGCTTAAAGCGGTCGGGGCAGGGGCAACCTAACACTGAAGCTTTCTTT	CASSLKRSGQGQPNTEAFF
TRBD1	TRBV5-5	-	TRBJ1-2	TGTGCCAGCAGCTCCGGGACAGGGGGAATGTATGGCTACACCTTC	CASSSGTGGMYGYTF
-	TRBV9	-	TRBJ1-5	TGTGCCAGCAGCGCCACAGGGACGGGCAATCAGCCCCAGCATTTT	CASSATGTGNQPQHF
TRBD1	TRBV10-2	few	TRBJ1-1	TGCGCCAGCAGTGAGGGGACAGGGGCCGCGACTGAAGCTTTCTTT	CASSEGTGAATEAFF
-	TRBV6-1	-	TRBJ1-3	TGTGCCAGCAGTGAAAGGAGGCAGGCTGGAAACACCATATATTTT	CASSERRQAGNTIYF
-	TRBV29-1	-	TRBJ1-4	TGCAGCGTTTTAAAATCAGGGGAAAAACTGTTTTTT	CSVLKSGEKLFF
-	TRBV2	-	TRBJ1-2	TGTGCCAGCACCCAGGGATCTAACTATGGCTACACCTTC	CASTQGSNYGYTF
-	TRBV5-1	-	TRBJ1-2	TGCGCCTCGACGGGGTTGGGAGTCTATGGCTACACCTTC	CASTGLGVYGYTF
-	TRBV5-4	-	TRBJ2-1	TGTGCCAGCAGCTTGAAGGCAGGGGTCGATGGTGAGCAGTTCTTC	CASSLKAGVDGEQFF
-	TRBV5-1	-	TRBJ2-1	TGCGCCAGCAGCTTGGAACGCCTTAGGAGCAATGAGCAGTTCTTC	CASSLERLRSNEQFF
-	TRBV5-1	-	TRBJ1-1	TGCGCCAGCAGCTTGGCCCCAGGGTTCGGTGAAGCTTTCTTT	CASSLAPGFGEAFF
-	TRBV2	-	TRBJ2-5	TGTGCCAGCAGGAAAGCCCCCCAAGAGACCCAGTACTTC	CASRKAPQETQYF
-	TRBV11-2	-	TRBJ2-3	TGTGCCAGCAGCTTAGTCAGGGTACACAGCACAGATACGCAGTATTTT	CASSLVRVHSTDTQYF
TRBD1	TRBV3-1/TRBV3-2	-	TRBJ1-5	TGTGCCAGCAGCCGGGACAGTCATCAGCCCCAGCATTTT	CASSRDSHQPQHF
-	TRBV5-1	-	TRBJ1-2	TGCGCCAGCAGCTCTGTGGGGGGGCCGGAGGGTGGCTACACCTTC	CASSSVGGPEGGYTF
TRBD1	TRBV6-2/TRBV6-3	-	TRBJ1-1	TGTGCCAGCAGTTACTCGGTACAGGGGGCTGAAGCTTTCTTT	CASSYSVQGAEAFF
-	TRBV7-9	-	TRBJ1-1	TGTGCCAGCAGCCCCGATCTGGGGGCGGACACTGAAGCTTTCTTT	CASSPDLGADTEAFF
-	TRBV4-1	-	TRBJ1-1	TGCGCCAGCAGCCAAGGGCAGGTTCGGAATACTGAAGCTTTCTTT	CASSQGQVRNTEAFF
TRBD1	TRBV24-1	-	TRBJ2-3	TGTGCCACCAGTCCCCGGGACAGGGACACAGATACGCAGTATTTT	CATSPRDRDTDTQYF
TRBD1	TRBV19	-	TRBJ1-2	TGTGCCAGTAGTACCCATACCGGGACAGGCTCTGGCTATGGCTTGGGGTACACCTTC	CASSTHTGTGSGYGLGYTF
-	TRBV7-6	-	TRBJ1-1	TGTGCCAGCAGCCCAGCAGGGGTGGGAACTGAAGCTTTCTTT	CASSPAGVGTEAFF
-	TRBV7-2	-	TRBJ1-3	TGTGCCAGCAGCCCCCGGGGGACCACCTCTGGAAACACCATATATTTT	CASSPRGTTSGNTIYF
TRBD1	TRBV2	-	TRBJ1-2	TGTGCCAGCAGTGAGGGGACAGGGAGTCCGCGGGGCTACACCTTC	CASSEGTGSPRGYTF
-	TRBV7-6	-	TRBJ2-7	TGTGCCAGCAGCTCCTACTCCTCCTACGAGCAGTACTTC	CASSSYSSYEQYF